This T cell receptor beta chain was sequenced during a study of blood T cell repertoires in COVID-19. Background on the study: The United States, Italy and Spain provided the acute and convalescent COVID-19 samples. In each case, the material was cDNA or gDNA derived from T cells, B-cell-depleted T cells, or PBMCs.

As handled by the study authors: Estimation of nucleated cell counts relied on the amplification of reference gene primers. The method was immunoSEQ multiplex PCR; TCRdb's version includes in-frame clones alone and lacks a portion of them. The D gene and trimming were derived from the DNA, and the V and J assignments and clone size from that table. The table records about 140,000 clones, roughly three quarters of them present only once. The V gene's germline CDR1 is KGHSH and CDR2 LQKENI. The V gene lost 6 bases and the J gene lost 0 bases, with 15 bases spanning the gap. The CDR3 runs 15 residues. This clonotype was sampled from a woman in her fifties or sixties with acute or convalescent COVID-19. Input material: peripheral blood. The chain carries TRBV18 and TRBJ2-7; D may be TRBD1 (5 bases). CDR3 coding DNA: TGTGCCAGCTCCCCCCAGGGTGCTATCTCCTACGAGCAGTACTTC. Protein product: CASSPQGAISYEQYF.